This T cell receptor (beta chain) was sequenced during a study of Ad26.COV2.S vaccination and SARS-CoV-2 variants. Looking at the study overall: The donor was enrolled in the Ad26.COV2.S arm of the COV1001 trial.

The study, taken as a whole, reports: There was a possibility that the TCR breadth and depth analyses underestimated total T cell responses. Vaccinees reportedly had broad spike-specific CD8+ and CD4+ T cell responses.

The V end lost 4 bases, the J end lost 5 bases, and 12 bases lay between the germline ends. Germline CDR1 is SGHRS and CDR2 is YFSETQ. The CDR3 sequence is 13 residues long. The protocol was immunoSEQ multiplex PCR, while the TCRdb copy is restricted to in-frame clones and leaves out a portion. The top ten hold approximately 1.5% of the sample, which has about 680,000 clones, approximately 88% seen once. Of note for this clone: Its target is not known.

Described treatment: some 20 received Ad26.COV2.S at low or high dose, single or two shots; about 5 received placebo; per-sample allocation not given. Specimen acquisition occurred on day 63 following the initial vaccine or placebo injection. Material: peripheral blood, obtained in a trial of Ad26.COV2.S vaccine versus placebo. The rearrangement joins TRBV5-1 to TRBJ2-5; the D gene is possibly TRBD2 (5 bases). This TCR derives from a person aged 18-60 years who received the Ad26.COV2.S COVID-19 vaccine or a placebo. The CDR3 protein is CASSTDWEETQYF. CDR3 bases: TGCGCCAGCAGCACAGATTGGGAGGAGACCCAGTACTTC.